The 11 T cell receptor beta chains given below trace back to one sample, sequenced in a study of T cell clonality in common variable immunodeficiency. Using immunoSEQ multiplex PCR, the repertoire was profiled, and TCRdb retains in-frame clones only, with some absent. This sample has 40,000 to 45,000 clones, each found more than once. Sequencing was done on a sample of peripheral blood mononuclear cells. The receptors come from a person between 18 and 70 years old in good health.

This clone was seen only a few times. The read comes to an end 3 residues before the CDR3 does, leaving the germline J gene to fill in the end. This chain links TRBV19 with TRBJ2-3, with 13 bases aligning to TRBD2. CDR3 size: 16 residues. Trimming at V came to 4 bases and at J to 4 bases, leaving 5 bases not matched to a gene. CDR1 is LNHDA and CDR2 is SQIVND in the germline V gene (reference sequence). The CDR3 reads CASSKRLAGGPDTQYF. The sequenced part of the CDR3 DNA is TGTGCCAGTAGTAAAAGACTAGCGGGGGGACCAGATACG.

This clone was detected ten times or more. The read finishes 3 residues shy of the CDR3 end, and the germline J gene is used to complete it. V and J are TRBV30 and TRBJ1-5, with 8 bases that match TRBD1. This CDR3 is built from 13 residues. Germline-derived CDR1 and CDR2 are GTSNPN and SVGIG (reference sequence). With V trimmed by 0 bases and J by 9 bases, 4 bases remained unmatched. CDR3 loop: CAWSVTGGGPQHF. The sequenced part of the CDR3 DNA is TGTGCCTGGAGTGTAACAGGGGGAGGGCCC.

In its sample, this clone was seen many times. The observed sequence ends 3 residues before the CDR3 terminus, with the missing tail filled in from the germline J gene. The chain employs TRBV19 and TRBJ1-3; D remains ambiguous. V dropped 6 bases and J dropped 0 bases, with 6 bases sitting between them. The CDR3 loop spans 13 amino acids. Germline CDR1 reads LNHDA; CDR2 reads SQIVND (reference sequence). The sequenced CDR3 bases are TGTGCCAGTAGACAGACCTCTGGAAACACC. This encodes CASRQTSGNT. The CDR3 in its entirety is CASRQTSGNTIYF. Combining the CDR3 with reference TRBV19 and TRBJ1-3 gives the whole variable domain DGGITQSPKYLFRKEGQNVTLSCEQNLNHDAMYWYRQDPGQGLRLIYYSQIVNDFQKGDIAEGYSVSREKKESFPLTVTSAQKNPTAFYLCASRQTSGNTIYFGEGSWLTVV.

This clone showed up just a few times. The DNA ends 3 residues before the CDR3 does, and the rest of the CDR3 is filled in from the germline J gene. The rearrangement uses TRBV2 and TRBJ2-7; 9 bases map to TRBD2. Per the germline V gene, CDR1 is SNHLY and CDR2 is FYNNEI. V was pared by 8 bases and J by 2 bases, with 16 bases of the junction left unmatched. The CDR3 has 17 amino acids. The CDR3 sequence: CASLRDSGRRFPYEQYF. The CDR3 DNA, read in part, is TGTGCCAGCCTCCGAGATAGCGGGAGACGGTTCCCCTACGAG.

Ten or more counts support this clone. The DNA ends 3 residues before the CDR3 does, and the rest of the CDR3 is filled in from the germline J gene. The chain couples TRBV19 to TRBJ1-1; D is possibly TRBD1 (6 bases). The V end lost 6 bases, the J end lost 5 bases, and 19 bases lay between the germline ends. Germline assignment: CDR1 LNHDA and CDR2 SQIVND (reference sequence). This CDR3 region has 15 residues. The CDR3 DNA, read in part, is TGTGCCAGTAGACTGATCTCGACAGGTACAACTGAA. Translation gives CASRLISTGTTE. The entire CDR3 sequence reads CASRLISTGTTEAFF.

This clone was detected many times. The sequence runs out 3 residues before the end of the CDR3; the remainder is reconstructed from the germline J gene. J is TRBJ2-7 and V is TRBV5-6, with D possibly being TRBD1 (6 bases). The CDR3 length is 14 residues. V dropped 4 bases and J dropped 4 bases, with 15 bases sitting between them. CDR1 is SGHDT and CDR2 is YYEEEE in the germline V gene. The CDR3: CASSPPGQLYEQYF. CDR3 bases read: TGTGCCAGCAGCCCCCCCGGACAGCTTTACGAG.

The table lists this clone with many counts. The CDR3 end lies 3 residues beyond the end of the read and is filled in from the germline J gene. This chain connects TRBV6-1 to TRBJ2-5; TRBD2 matches 9 bases. This CDR3 region has 15 residues. The V and J ends lost 0 bases and 1 base, in that order; junction bases with no gene match: 0. CDR1 is MNHNS, CDR2 SASEGT, per germline. CDR3 region: CASSEASGGQETQYF. CDR3 DNA (partial): TGTGCCAGCAGTGAAGCTAGCGGGGGCCAAGAGACC.

This clone was counted ten times or more. The read falls 3 residues short of the CDR3 end, and the missing part is taken from the germline J gene. The chain carries TRBV20-1 and TRBJ2-7, with 9 bases that match TRBD1. The CDR3 is 15 amino acids. The junction had 9 bases not matched to a gene; V was cut back by 3 bases and J by 3 bases. Looked up from germline, CDR1 is DFQATT and CDR2 is SNEGSKA (reference sequence). CDR3 residues: CSARRERDRVYEQYF. The sequenced part of the CDR3 DNA is TGCAGTGCTAGGAGAGAGCGGGACAGGGTCTACGAG.

This clone was recorded many times. The sequence runs out 3 residues before the end of the CDR3; the remainder is reconstructed from the germline J gene. The rearrangement links TRBV5-1 to TRBJ2-2; 8 nucleotides line up with TRBD1. Germline values: CDR1 SGHRS, CDR2 YFSETQ. V was clipped by 4 bases and J by 0 bases; unmatched bases: 5. The CDR3 runs 16 residues. CDR3 loop: CASSLGQVPNTGELFF. CDR3 DNA (partial): TGCGCCAGCAGCCTGGGACAGGTCCCGAACACCGGGGAG.

In this sample, this clone turned up many times. CDR3 DNA (partial): TGTGCCTGGAGTGTAGGTACTAGCTCGCCTGAG. Its translation is CAWSVGTSSPE. The complete CDR3 sequence is CAWSVGTSSPEQFF. The V call is TRBV30, the J call TRBJ2-1, with D tentatively TRBD2 (6 bases). The read terminates 3 residues ahead of where the CDR3 ends, so the germline J gene completes it. CDR1 and CDR2 from the germline V gene are GTSNPN and SVGIG (reference sequence). This CDR3 region has 14 residues. V was trimmed by 0 bases and J by 9 bases, leaving 15 bases between them.

This clone has just a few counts. With the read ending 3 residues before the CDR3 end, the germline J gene is used to fill in that end. This chain joins TRBV2 and TRBJ2-1; 10 bases agree with TRBD2. Trimming removed 6 bases from V and 4 bases from J; junction bases left unmatched: 6. Germline V gene sequence: CDR1 SNHLY, CDR2 FYNNEI. The CDR3 has 15 residues. Incomplete CDR3 DNA: TGTGCCAGCAGCCCCGGACTAGCGGTATACAATGAG. Translation gives CASSPGLAVYNE. The whole CDR3 region reads CASSPGLAVYNEQFF.